This T cell receptor (beta chain) was sequenced during a study (dated by TCRdb to the mid-2010s). About the study as a whole: Whether tumor-infiltrating Tregs in breast cancer are recruited from blood Tregs or converted in situ from other CD4+ T cell subsets was tested.

To purify naive CD4+ T cells, the Miltenyi Naive CD4+ T Cell Isolation kit was used, and CD25 microbeads served to deplete Tregs. Tregs, naive and memory CD4+ T cells from tumor, blood and ipsilateral draining lymph nodes of a handful of breast cancer patients underwent full-length TCR alpha and beta sequencing. Ficoll density gradient centrifugation was used to isolate mononuclear cells from lymph nodes or from 45 to 50 ml of peripheral blood. FACS confirmed that the sorted cell populations were more than 90% pure. From its cysteine to its phenylalanine, the CDR3 spans 13 amino acids. The entry retains the CDR3 DNA only, 39 bases that are in frame from base 1. Cut back by 6 bases and 4 bases, the V and J ends lie 13 bases apart. Taken from the germline V gene (reference sequence), the CDR1 and CDR2 loops are DFQATT and SNEGSKA. Full-length TCR variable regions were amplified by 5' RACE PCR with constant-region reverse primers, and semi-nested PCR with Nested Universal Primer A was subsequently performed. The ReliaPrep RNA Cell Miniprep System was used to extract total RNA, which was then reverse transcribed into 5'RACE-ready cDNA with the SMARTer RACE 5'/3' Kit. Multiplex adaptors were used to barcode the full-length TCR alpha and beta libraries, which were then sequenced on an Illumina MiSeq. In the original analysis: For each of nine subset-tissue groups, sequencing data from the five patients were combined, and the groups were compared by unsupervised clustering of TCR gene usage. Repertoire similarity was calculated with the Morisita-Horn index, weighting shared sequences by their contribution to each repertoire. The public reads were quality trimmed at Q25 with fastp and then assembled into clones with MiXCR by TCRdb, keeping productive beta chains. Each CDR3 protein appears once, grouped with its most common genes and DNA. TCRdb, not the authors, supplied the V and J calls. This sample holds around 50,000 distinct CDR3 sequences; roughly 15% were observed only once. The ten largest account for 2% to 2.5% of the sample.

Summary of the overall study and its limitations: Validation in the larger cohort was restricted to a single TCR beta V-J rearrangement rather than whole repertoires. The TCR alpha and beta sequences of tumor-infiltrating Tregs showed the greatest overlap with tumor naive CD4+ T cells, followed by blood naive CD4+ T cells. In terms of TCR gene usage, tumor memory CD4+ T cells clustered together with blood and lymph node memory CD4+ cells, as well as with lymph node naive CD4+ cells.

Only a few counts were recorded for this clonotype. Its antigen remains unidentified. No much larger clone is present one base from it, and per-base qualities are unavailable. The chain couples TRBV20-1 to TRBJ2-1, and perhaps TRBD2 as D gene, on 5 matching bases. The sample comprised naive CD4+ T cells sorted from blood. Interpreted using the paper, the cell subset or site label stands for: naive CD4+ T cells, CD4+CD45RA+CD25-. This receptor was identified in a female donor with breast cancer. DNA sequence: TGCAGTGCCCGAGGGAGCGCGTACAATGAGCAGTTCTTC. It is translated as CSARGSAYNEQFF.